These 12 T cell receptor beta chains share one sample of origin, sequenced in a study of blood T cell repertoires in COVID-19. Profiled with immunoSEQ multiplex PCR; TCRdb holds only in-frame clones, not every one. Here the sample spans about 250,000 clones, 75% to 85% being singletons. Sequences were obtained from peripheral blood. Source of these receptors: a man in his fifties or sixties with COVID-19, enrolled during active disease.

The V and J genes are TRBV4-1 and TRBJ1-1, with D possibly being TRBD1 (6 bases). There are 17 residues in the CDR3. Germline lookup yields CDR1 MGHRA and CDR2 YSYEKL. V lost 1 base to trimming and J lost 0 bases, with 15 bases between them. The DNA for the CDR3 is TGCGCCAGCAGCCAAGGGGACACAACTGACATGAACACTGAAGCTTTCTTT. This encodes CASSQGDTTDMNTEAFF.

The chain recombines TRBV24-1 with TRBJ2-3; TRBD1 matches at 8 bases. The V segment lost 3 bases and the J segment 5 bases; nucleotides outside the gene matches: 9. Germline lookup yields CDR1 KGHDR and CDR2 SFDVKD. There are 16 residues in the CDR3. CDR3 sequence reads: CATSDPRGRSVDTQYF. The CDR3, as DNA: TGTGCCACCAGTGATCCCAGGGGGCGAAGTGTAGATACGCAGTATTTT.

The chain has TRBV2 and TRBJ2-3; 8 bases are a match to TRBD1. V shed 6 bases, J shed 3 bases, and the junction held 5 bases outside the gene matches. The germline V gene has CDR1 SNHLY and CDR2 FYNNEI. This CDR3 contains 14 residues. CDR3 sequence (DNA): TGTGCCAGCAGGGTGACAGGGGAAACAGATACGCAGTATTTT. Amino acid sequence: CASRVTGETDTQYF.

CDR3: CASSQEGSNQPQHF. The CDR3 coding sequence is TGTGCCAGCAGTCAGGAGGGTTCGAATCAGCCCCAGCATTTT. The chain recombines TRBV25-1 with TRBJ1-5, with no clear D. The V and J ends lost 5 bases and 4 bases respectively, with 12 bases between them. The V gene's germline CDR1 is MGHDK and CDR2 SYGVNS. The CDR3 covers 14 residues.

The chain carries TRBV10-3 and TRBJ1-6, with 9 bases identical to TRBD1. The CDR3 is 14 amino acids. Trimming took 7 bases from V and 10 from J; bases not matched to a gene: 8. The germline V gene encodes CDR1 ENHRY and CDR2 SYGVKD. The CDR3 here is CAINSDRGLSPLHF. CDR3 DNA: TGTGCCATCAACTCGGACAGGGGATTATCACCCCTCCACTTT.

The sample holds a few counts of this clone. Other DNA sequences in this specimen translate into the identical CDR3. The chain is built from TRBV4-2 and TRBJ1-1; a weak D match, TRBD1 (5 bases). Per the germline V gene, CDR1 is LGHNA and CDR2 is YNFKEQ. V gave up 1 base and J gave up 1 base, with 7 bases separating them. This CDR3 is built from 14 residues. CDR3 protein: CASSQGQRNTEAFF. In DNA, the CDR3 is TGTGCCAGCAGCCAAGGACAGAGGAACACTGAAGCTTTCTTT.

V gene TRBV10-3 combines with J gene TRBJ2-4, with D perhaps matching TRBD1 (6 bases). V was clipped by 6 bases and J by 7 bases, with 10 bases between them. Germline V gene sequence: CDR1 ENHRY, CDR2 SYGVKD. The length of the CDR3 is 12 residues. The chain's CDR3 is CAISLQGNIQYF. The CDR3 DNA follows: TGTGCCATCAGCTTACAGGGTAACATTCAGTACTTC.

The chain links TRBV18 to TRBJ2-2; D remains unclear. The V gene's germline CDR1 is KGHSH and CDR2 LQKENI. Trimming stripped 3 bases from V and 0 bases from J, with 5 bases between. The CDR3 is made up of 14 amino acids. The CDR3: CASSPATNTGELFF. Written as DNA, the CDR3 is TGTGCCAGCTCACCCGCGACGAACACCGGGGAGCTGTTTTTT.

The genes are TRBV9 and TRBJ2-5, with TRBD2 matching 7 bases. V lost 0 bases, J lost 1 base, and 3 bases stayed unmatched. The CDR3 contains 15 residues. Germline values: CDR1 SGDLS, CDR2 YYNGEE. CDR3: CASSVEGLFQETQYF. The CDR3 DNA sequence: TGTGCCAGCAGCGTAGAGGGACTATTCCAAGAGACCCAGTACTTC.

This CDR3 reads CASSLGDRGRGQPQHF. For the CDR3, the DNA is TGTGCCAGCAGCTTAGGGGACAGGGGAAGAGGTCAGCCCCAGCATTTT. The chain has TRBV7-2 and TRBJ1-5, with TRBD1 matching 10 bases. There are 16 residues in the CDR3. J was trimmed by 6 bases and V by 1 base; bases with no gene match: 6. CDR1 is SGHTA and CDR2 is FQGNSA in the germline V gene.

The V and J genes are TRBV5-1 and TRBJ1-2; the D gene is possibly TRBD1 (6 bases). The germline V gene encodes CDR1 SGHRS and CDR2 YFSETQ. V was trimmed by 0 bases and J by 5 bases, leaving 11 bases between them. The CDR3 is 14 amino acids. This CDR3 reads CASSLEAGVYGYTF. In DNA, the CDR3 is TGCGCCAGCAGCTTGGAGGCAGGGGTTTATGGCTACACCTTC.

J is TRBJ1-2 and V is TRBV19; D perhaps matches TRBD1 (5 bases). CDR3 length equals 15 residues. V shed 6 bases and J shed 0 bases, with 14 bases lying between them. Germline loops: CDR1 LNHDA, CDR2 SQIVND (reference sequence). CDR3 coding DNA: TGTGCCAGTAGGGAACAGGTCATACCTAACTATGGCTACACCTTC. Its protein product is CASREQVIPNYGYTF.